The rows below give T cell receptor beta chains drawn from one sample of a study of CD8 T cells in Susac syndrome. One entry per CDR3 protein results from TCRdb running MiXCR on the immunoSEQ multiplex PCR reads. This table has around 150,000 distinct CDR3 sequences, over 85% appearing once. Sequencing was performed on CD4+ T cells from PBMCs. The receptors originated from a human donor in good health. CDR3s include the opening cysteine and the closing phenylalanine or tryptophan. D genes are given only for firm matches. The size field is filled for only some rows; it gives once, few, many or a size class.

TRBJ2-7,TRBV30,NA,NA,TGTGCCTGGGGAGAGGGCCATGGCAGGTTCAACGAGCAGTACTTC,CAWGEGHGRFNEQYF
TRBJ1-2,TRBV30,TRBD1,NA,TGTGCCTGGAGCCGGGGACAGGGTAGCAGCTACACCTTC,CAWSRGQGSSYTF
TRBJ1-6,TRBV5-1,NA,NA,TGCGCCAGCAGCTTGGAAGGGGACGGTTCACCCCTCCACTTT,CASSLEGDGSPLHF
TRBJ2-2,TRBV5-4,NA,NA,TGTGCCAGCAGCTTGGGAGGGCGCACCGGGGAGCTGTTTTTT,CASSLGGRTGELFF
TRBJ2-3,TRBV20-1,TRBD2,NA,TGCAGTGTTGCCGGGACTAGCGGGACCACAGATACGCAGTATTTT,CSVAGTSGTTDTQYF
TRBJ2-7,TRBV9,NA,NA,TGTGCCAGCAGCGTAAGGCCCAACGGCATGGACGAGCAGTACTTC,CASSVRPNGMDEQYF
TRBJ2-1,TRBV12-3/TRBV12-4,TRBD2,NA,TGTGCCAGCAGTAAATCCAGGACTAGCGGGAATGAGCAGTTCTTC,CASSKSRTSGNEQFF
TRBJ1-1,TRBV28,NA,NA,TGTGCCAGCAGGAGGACTGAAGCTTTCTTT,CASRRTEAFF
TRBJ1-5,TRBV28,TRBD1,NA,TGTGCCAGCAGTTCCGGGACAGGGAATAGCAATCAGCCCCAACATTTT,CASSSGTGNSNQPQHF
TRBJ1-1,TRBV5-1,NA,NA,TGCGCCAGCAATGAAGAGTTAGGCACTGAAGCTTTCTTT,CASNEELGTEAFF
TRBJ2-7,TRBV7-2,TRBD2,NA,TGTGCCAGCACCATGCAGCGGGGGGTCTACGAGCAGTACTTC,CASTMQRGVYEQYF
TRBJ2-1,TRBV9,NA,NA,TGTGCCAGCAGCGTAGGCGGGGACTACAATGAGCAGTTCTTC,CASSVGGDYNEQFF
TRBJ1-4,TRBV24-1,TRBD1,NA,TGTGCCACCCGGGACAGGGGGAGGGAAAAACTGTTTTTT,CATRDRGREKLFF
TRBJ2-1,TRBV29-1,NA,NA,TGCAGCGTTAGGAGGGGGTTTTCCTACAATGAGCAGTTCTTC,CSVRRGFSYNEQFF
TRBJ1-5,TRBV3-1,NA,NA,TGTGCCAGCAGCCAAGAGAGGAGTAATCAGCCCCAGCATTTT,CASSQERSNQPQHF
TRBJ2-3,TRBV20-1,TRBD1,NA,TGCAGTGCTAGTCCGAGACAGGGTTCGCCAGATACGCAGTATTTT,CSASPRQGSPDTQYF
TRBJ1-1,TRBV7-3,NA,NA,TGTGCCAGCAGCTTAGGTGTCCGGAACACTGAAGCTTTCTTT,CASSLGVRNTEAFF
TRBJ1-2,TRBV27,NA,NA,TGTGCCAGCAGTTTATCCGGAGTAGGCTACACCTTC,CASSLSGVGYTF
TRBJ2-7,TRBV6-2/TRBV6-3,NA,NA,TGTGCCAGCAGTTTCTCAGGCTACGAGCAGTACTTC,CASSFSGYEQYF
TRBJ2-5,TRBV12-3/TRBV12-4,TRBD2,NA,TGTGCCAGCAGCCCTAGCGGGACCCCACTGGACCAAGAGACCCAGTACTTC,CASSPSGTPLDQETQYF
TRBJ2-5,TRBV20-1,TRBD2,NA,TGCAGTGCTAGCGGGGGGGTCGGGGAGACCCAGTACTTC,CSASGGVGETQYF
TRBJ1-6,TRBV19,NA,NA,TGTGCCAGTAGCAATCTGGACCGGTCACCCCTCCACTTT,CASSNLDRSPLHF
TRBJ1-1,TRBV5-6,NA,NA,TGTGCCAGCAGCTACCGACAGAATGCTGAAGCTTTCTTT,CASSYRQNAEAFF
TRBJ2-3,TRBV9,NA,once,TGTGCCAGCAGCGTAGACTCCGACACAGATACGCAGTATTTT,CASSVDSDTDTQYF
TRBJ2-5,TRBV30,NA,NA,TGTGCCTGGAGTGTAGCTGTAGGGGAGACCCAGTACTTC,CAWSVAVGETQYF
TRBJ1-5,TRBV5-1,TRBD1,NA,TGCGCCAGCAGCTTACAGGGGGCAGGCAATCAGCCCCAGCATTTT,CASSLQGAGNQPQHF
TRBJ2-2,TRBV7-9,NA,NA,TGTGCCAGCAGCTATCTAGGGCCCCCTAACACCGGGGAGCTGTTTTTT,CASSYLGPPNTGELFF
TRBJ1-6,TRBV2,TRBD1,NA,TGTGCCAGCCTGGGACAGCCCCAGGGTTCACCCCTCCACTTT,CASLGQPQGSPLHF
TRBJ2-1,TRBV14,TRBD2,NA,TGTGCCAGCAGCCCCCTAGCGGGGAACAATGAGCAGTTCTTC,CASSPLAGNNEQFF
TRBJ2-3,TRBV29-1,TRBD2,NA,TGCAGCGTGGGAAGGACTAGCAGCAATACGCAGTATTTT,CSVGRTSSNTQYF
TRBJ1-2,TRBV7-2,TRBD1,NA,TGTGCCAGCAGCGATAGACAGGGCCGGTATGGCTACACCTTC,CASSDRQGRYGYTF
TRBJ2-1,TRBV7-9,TRBD2,NA,TGTGCCAGCAGCTCCGGGAGGGATGAGCAGTTCTTC,CASSSGRDEQFF
TRBJ2-3,TRBV7-2,NA,NA,TGTGCCAGCAGCGTAAAGCCGGGAGATACGCAGTATTTT,CASSVKPGDTQYF
TRBJ2-1,TRBV21-1,NA,once,TGTGCCAGCAGCGCCCTGAGAACAGGGAGGCACAATGAGCAGTTCTTC,CASSALRTGRHNEQFF
TRBJ2-5,TRBV28,TRBD1,once,TGTGCCAGCAGTTTGGGCAGGGGGTTCCAAGAGACCCAGTACTTC,CASSLGRGFQETQYF
TRBJ1-4,TRBV14,NA,NA,TGTGCCAGCAGCCAAACAATTGGGCGGAAGAATGAAAAACTGTTTTTT,CASSQTIGRKNEKLFF
TRBJ1-2,TRBV24-1,TRBD1,NA,TGTGCCACCAGTGATCCGGGACAGAACTATGGCTACACCTTC,CATSDPGQNYGYTF
TRBJ2-3,TRBV25-1,NA,NA,TGTGCCAACAATTCTCCGGGACAAGACACAGATACGCAGTATTTT,CANNSPGQDTDTQYF
TRBJ2-1,TRBV6-6,TRBD1,NA,TGTGCCAGCAGGGGGGACAGGGAGCAGTTCTTC,CASRGDREQFF
TRBJ2-2,TRBV4-2,NA,NA,TGTGCCAGCAGCCTAATCCTGGGGGCCGGCGGGGAGCTGTTTTTT,CASSLILGAGGELFF
TRBJ1-5,TRBV4-1,TRBD1,NA,TGCGCCAGCAGCTCCACAGGGGTGAATCAGCCCCAGCATTTT,CASSSTGVNQPQHF
TRBJ2-7,TRBV6-1,NA,NA,TGTGCCAGCAGTGAGGGACACCCCGGCCCCGAGCAGTACTTC,CASSEGHPGPEQYF
TRBJ2-7,TRBV2,NA,NA,TGTGCCAGCAGGGCCCAGCTAGCGTTAAGCTACGAGCAGTACTTC,CASRAQLALSYEQYF
TRBJ1-5,TRBV20-1,NA,NA,TGCAGTGCTACCGGGGGCTATAGCAATCAGCCCCAGCATTTT,CSATGGYSNQPQHF
TRBJ1-6,TRBV18,NA,NA,TGTGCCAGCTCACTGTCTGACAGGAGAGCCCTCCACTTT,CASSLSDRRALHF
TRBJ1-5,TRBV3-1,NA,NA,TGTGCCAGCAGCCAGACCCCCCGGGTAGGGCTCAATAGCAATCAGCCCCAGCATTTT,CASSQTPRVGLNSNQPQHF
TRBJ1-5,TRBV30,TRBD1,NA,TGTGCCTGGAGTCCCGGGACAGGGGGTTGGGGAGGCAATCAGCCCCAGCATTTT,CAWSPGTGGWGGNQPQHF
TRBJ2-1,TRBV4-3,TRBD1,NA,TGCGCCAGCAGCCAAGGCGGAGGACAGGGGGCCAATGAGCAGTTCTTC,CASSQGGGQGANEQFF
TRBJ2-7,TRBV6-2/TRBV6-3,TRBD2,NA,TGTGCCAGCAGTTACGGCCCGGGGGGGGCCTACGAGCAGTACTTC,CASSYGPGGAYEQYF
TRBJ2-1,TRBV4-2,NA,NA,TGTGCCAGCAGCCTCACAGGGGACTATTACAATGAGCAGTTCTTC,CASSLTGDYYNEQFF
TRBJ2-3,TRBV3-1,TRBD2,NA,TGTGCCAGCAGCCCTAGCGGGGGGGAATGGGATACGCAGTATTTT,CASSPSGGEWDTQYF
TRBJ2-6,TRBV5-1,NA,NA,TGCGCCAGCAGCTTGGAAAGTGGGGCCAACGTCCTGACTTTC,CASSLESGANVLTF
TRBJ2-7,TRBV28,NA,NA,TGTGCCAGCAGCTCCCCGAGGAGGGTTGAGCAGTACTTC,CASSSPRRVEQYF
TRBJ2-1,TRBV5-4,NA,NA,TGTGCCAGCAGCCTGGCTTCTGCAGAAAATGAGCAGTTCTTC,CASSLASAENEQFF
TRBJ2-3,TRBV2,NA,NA,TGTGCCAGCAGGCCCGGACTTAGCACAGATACGCAGTATTTT,CASRPGLSTDTQYF
TRBJ1-1,TRBV5-1,NA,once,TGCGCCAGCAGCAGATGGACAGCTGACACTGAAGCTTTCTTT,CASSRWTADTEAFF
TRBJ1-3,TRBV7-9,NA,NA,TGTGCCAGCAGCTTACCCGGCTTCTCTGGAAACACCATATATTTT,CASSLPGFSGNTIYF
TRBJ1-6,TRBV20-1,NA,NA,TGCAGTGCTCTTGGGGGGATTAATTCACCCCTCCACTTT,CSALGGINSPLHF
TRBJ1-1,TRBV3-1,TRBD1,NA,TGTGCCAGCAGCCAAGCGGGGACAGGGCTACAGTTT,CASSQAGTGLQF
TRBJ2-1,TRBV18,TRBD1,NA,TGTGCCAGCTCACCTCTCGGACAGGACAATGAGCAGTTCTTC,CASSPLGQDNEQFF